These 2 T cell receptor beta chains were sequenced from one sample in a study of regulatory T cells in long-lasting Graves disease. As to time point: persistent/refractory GD, antithyroid drugs over 5 years with positive TRAb. PBMCs provided the RNA from which the TCR library was made. Building the TCR beta libraries relied on iRepertoire HTBI primers, and CDR3 regions underwent Arm-PCR. Each CDR3 protein is one row after TCRdb ran MiXCR on the multiplex PCR reads. The sample shows roughly 470,000 distinct CDR3 sequences, more than 20% of them seen only once. Source: peripheral blood mononuclear cells (PBMCs), taken when the disease was refractory, from a patient treated with antithyroid drugs. The source is a female donor with Graves disease.

The table lists this clonotype with a few counts. Written as DNA, the CDR3 is TGTGCCAGCAGTTACTCGCACAACAGTGAACGCTATGGCTACACCTTC. It is translated as CASSYSHNSERYGYTF. The chain is built from TRBV6-5 and TRBJ1-2; no reliable D call. V was trimmed by 0 bases and J by 4 bases, leaving 15 bases between them. The CDR3 runs 16 residues. Germline V gene data show CDR1 as MNHEY and CDR2 as SVGAGI.

This clonotype has ten or more counts. V usage is TRBV6-5 and J usage is TRBJ2-7; 10 bases fit TRBD2. The trim removed 4 bases at V and 1 base at J, leaving 13 bases unmatched. Per the germline V gene, CDR1 is MNHEY and CDR2 is SVGAGI. The CDR3 totals 18 residues. DNA for the CDR3: TGTGCCAGCAGTTCCGCCCGGGCTAGCGGGGGTGCTTCCTACGAGCAGTACTTC. It translates to CASSSARASGGASYEQYF.